The 2 T cell receptor beta chains below were found in one sample sequenced in a study of beta chain features in type 1 diabetes. Study-wide results and limits: Type 1 diabetes patients showed a moderate but significant shortening of TCRB CDR3s in all four CD4+ subsets.

These receptors have no known antigen. Expressed TCRB transcripts were sequenced because the entire RNA isolate underwent reverse transcription. Using immunoSEQ multiplex PCR, the repertoire was profiled, and TCRdb retains in-frame clones only, with some absent. The table shows 250,000 to 300,000 clones, with around 22% occurring only once. The sample was naive CD4+ T cells from blood. Every receptor here comes from a young woman with type 1 diabetes.

This clone was found a few times. The chain combines TRBV11-2 with TRBJ2-3, with D maybe TRBD2 (5 bases). In germline, CDR1 is SGHAT, CDR2 FQNNGV. CDR3 length: 17 residues. V gave up 5 bases and J gave up 2 bases, with 20 bases separating them. The CDR3: CASSDYRPPYNTDTQYF. The DNA of the CDR3 is TGTGCCAGCAGCGACTACCGACCCCCGTATAACACAGATACGCAGTATTTT.

This chain uses TRBV6-6 with TRBJ1-2, with 9 nucleotides matching TRBD1. The length of the CDR3 is 13 residues. V shed 5 bases and J 6 bases; nucleotides not matched to a gene: 4. Germline V gene lookup returns CDR1 MNHNY and CDR2 SVGAGI (reference sequence). The CDR3 sequence is CASSNRQGDGYTF. As DNA, the CDR3 is TGTGCCAGCAGTAACCGACAGGGGGATGGCTACACCTTC.